Below are 16 T cell receptor beta chains sequenced from a single sample in a study of control samples from healthy donors and cancer patients. Using immunoSEQ multiplex PCR, the repertoire was profiled, and TCRdb retains in-frame clones only, with some absent. This repertoire shows approximately 82,000 clones, 90% to 95% found once; its top ten account for around 4.9%. Sequencing used blood. These TCRs come from a young woman in good health.

The V call is TRBV6-5, the J call TRBJ2-1, with 7 bases identical to TRBD2. Germline V CDR1 and CDR2: MNHEY, SVGAGI. This CDR3 contains 16 residues. The J segment lost 9 bases and the V segment lost 0 bases, leaving 11 bases of the junction unmatched. CDR3: CASSYSIIRLAGEQFF. CDR3 sequence (DNA): TGTGCCAGCAGTTACTCGATAATCAGACTAGCCGGTGAGCAGTTCTTC.

The rearrangement joins TRBV9 to TRBJ2-2; D is uncertain. This CDR3 comprises 15 residues. V lost 4 bases and J lost 3, with 13 bases in between. Germline V CDR1 and CDR2: SGDLS, YYNGEE. Here the CDR3 DNA reads TGTGCCAGCAGCCCCAGGACCCGAGACACCGGGGAGCTGTTTTTT. It encodes CASSPRTRDTGELFF.

The chain recombines TRBV3-1 (or the pseudogene TRBV3-2) with TRBJ1-1; no firm D call. V dropped 0 bases and J dropped 3 bases, with 5 bases sitting between them. There are 13 residues in the CDR3. Germline loops: CDR1 LGHDT, CDR2 YNNKEL (reference sequence). The CDR3 nucleotides read TGTGCCAGCAGCCAAGATCCCTACACTGAAGCTTTCTTT. As protein: CASSQDPYTEAFF.

The chain joins TRBV25-1 to TRBJ1-2, with TRBD1 matching 11 bases. Trimming took 3 bases from V and 10 from J; bases not matched to a gene: 7. This CDR3 contains 14 residues. CDR1 is MGHDK and CDR2 is SYGVNS in the germline V gene. The CDR3 sequence is CASSEAGTGGDYTF. The DNA of the CDR3 is TGTGCCAGCAGTGAGGCCGGGACAGGGGGTGACTACACCTTC.

CDR3: CASSLHQGTQETQYF. The CDR3 DNA is TGTGCCAGCTCACTCCATCAGGGGACACAAGAGACCCAGTACTTC. V is TRBV18 and J is TRBJ2-5, with D maybe TRBD1 (6 bases). Trimming took 4 bases from V and 2 from J, leaving 14 bases between them. Germline V gives CDR1 KGHSH, CDR2 LQKENI. CDR3 size: 15 residues.

The J gene is TRBJ1-1, the V gene TRBV7-9; 11 nucleotides line up with TRBD1. The germline CDR1 and CDR2 sequences are SEHNR and FQNEAQ (reference sequence). This CDR3 comprises 15 residues. V was clipped by 2 bases and J by 5 bases; unmatched bases: 4. The DNA for the CDR3 is TGTGCCAGCAGCTTAACTCGGGACAGGGGGACTGAAGCTTTCTTT. It specifies CASSLTRDRGTEAFF.

This clone was found a few times. This chain uses TRBV5-1 with TRBJ2-3; D is uncertain. The V end was cut by 1 base, the J end by 0 bases, with 6 bases between. The CDR3 consists of 14 residues. From germline, CDR1 is SGHRS and CDR2 YFSETQ. CDR3 amino acids: CASSLRQSTDTQYF. DNA for the CDR3: TGCGCCAGCAGCTTGCGACAAAGCACAGATACGCAGTATTTT.

J is TRBJ1-1 and V is TRBV16; a weak D match, TRBD1 (5 bases). V shed 0 bases and J shed 10 bases, with 15 bases lying between them. CDR3 length equals 14 residues. Germline V gene lookup returns CDR1 KGHSY and CDR2 FQNENV. CDR3 DNA sequence: TGTGCCAGCAGCCAATCTGGGGGTCCGGCCGTAGCTTTCTTT. It is translated as CASSQSGGPAVAFF.

This clone was seen once. The chain links TRBV11-2 to TRBJ1-2, with D unclear. V was clipped by 4 bases and J by 8 bases, with 20 bases between them. There are 15 residues in the CDR3. Looked up from germline, CDR1 is SGHAT and CDR2 is FQNNGV. The CDR3 reads CASSYGVGPLWGYTF. CDR3 coding DNA: TGTGCCAGCAGCTATGGGGTCGGTCCGTTGTGGGGCTACACCTTC. Drawing the rest from reference TRBV11-2 and TRBJ1-2, the complete variable domain is EAGVAQSPRYKIIEKRQSVAFWCNPISGHATLYWYQQILGQGPKLLIQFQNNGVVDDSQLPKDRFSAERLKGVDSTLKIQPAKLEDSAVYLCASSYGVGPLWGYTFGSGTRLTVV.

This clone was picked up one time. The chain joins TRBV14 to TRBJ2-1, with D maybe TRBD1 (5 bases). Deletions cut 1 base from V and 4 bases from J, with 8 bases between. The CDR3 length is 14 residues. Looked up from germline, CDR1 is SGHDN and CDR2 is FVKESK. CDR3 nucleotide sequence: TGTGCCAGCAGCCAAGCAGGGCAGTACAATGAGCAGTTCTTC. Translating it yields CASSQAGQYNEQFF.

V usage is TRBV6-6 and J usage is TRBJ1-6; D is uncertain. Trimming cost V 4 bases and J 14 bases, with 9 bases left between them. The CDR3 runs to 11 residues. The V gene's germline CDR1 is MNHNY and CDR2 SVGAGI (reference sequence). Written as DNA, the CDR3 is TGTGCCAGCAGTTTCGGTCAAGCCCTCCACTTT. Encoded protein: CASSFGQALHF.

This clone was seen just once. The J gene is TRBJ2-1, the V gene TRBV12-3 or TRBV12-4, with D uncertain. This CDR3 has 12 amino acids. V lost 5 bases to trimming and J lost 6 bases, with 8 bases between them. The CDR3 loop is CASSRLSNEQFF. CDR3 DNA sequence: TGTGCCAGCAGTCGACTGAGCAATGAGCAGTTCTTC.

The gene calls are TRBV3-1 (or the pseudogene TRBV3-2) and TRBJ2-1, with 8 positions matching TRBD1. The V and J ends lost 1 base and 6 bases, in that order; junction bases with no gene match: 5. The CDR3 is made up of 15 amino acids. Germline loops: CDR1 LGHDT, CDR2 YNNKEL (reference sequence). CDR3 loop: CASSQVQGAFNEQFF. CDR3 coding DNA: TGTGCCAGCAGCCAAGTGCAGGGGGCCTTCAATGAGCAGTTCTTC.

V and J are TRBV29-1 and TRBJ2-1; 8 bases agree with TRBD2. V was pared by 7 bases and J by 6 bases, with 17 bases of the junction left unmatched. Germline loops: CDR1 SQVTM, CDR2 ANQGSEA. There are 16 residues in the CDR3. This chain's CDR3 is CSGLGRGGTGINEQFF. The CDR3 nucleotides read TGCAGCGGATTGGGTCGGGGGGGAACCGGAATCAATGAGCAGTTCTTC.

The rearrangement links TRBV7-9 to TRBJ2-5; weak D call: TRBD2 (6 bases). The CDR3 runs to 12 residues. Trimming took 6 bases from V and 5 from J, leaving 10 bases between them. Germline V gene lookup returns CDR1 SEHNR and CDR2 FQNEAQ (reference sequence). The CDR3 DNA sequence: TGTGCCAGCAGTCGGGGGAAGGAGACCCAGTACTTC. Its protein product is CASSRGKETQYF.

V is TRBV9 and J is TRBJ2-5, with D maybe TRBD1 (5 bases). Trimming stripped 2 bases from V and 5 bases from J, with 16 bases between. Germline CDR1 reads SGDLS; CDR2 reads YYNGEE. This CDR3 contains 15 residues. The CDR3 here is CASSVQGQVRETQYF. CDR3 in DNA: TGTGCCAGCAGCGTTCAGGGCCAAGTTCGGGAGACCCAGTACTTC. The whole variable domain, remainder taken from reference TRBV9 and TRBJ2-5, is DSGVTQTPKHLITATGQRVTLRCSPRSGDLSVYWYQQSLDQGLQFLIQYYNGEERAKGNILERFSAQQFPDLHSELNLSSLELGDSALYFCASSVQGQVRETQYFGPGTRLLVL.